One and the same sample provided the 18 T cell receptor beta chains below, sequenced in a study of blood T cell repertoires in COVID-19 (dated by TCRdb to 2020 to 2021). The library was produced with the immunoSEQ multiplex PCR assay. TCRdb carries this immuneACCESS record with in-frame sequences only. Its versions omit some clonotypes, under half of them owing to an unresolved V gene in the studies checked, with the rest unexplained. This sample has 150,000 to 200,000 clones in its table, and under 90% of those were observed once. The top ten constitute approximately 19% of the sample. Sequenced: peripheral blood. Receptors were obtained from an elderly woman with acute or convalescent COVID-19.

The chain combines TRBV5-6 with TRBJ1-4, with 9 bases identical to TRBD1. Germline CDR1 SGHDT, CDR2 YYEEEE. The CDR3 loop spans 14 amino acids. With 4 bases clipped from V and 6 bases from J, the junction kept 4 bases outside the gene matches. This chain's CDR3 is CASSMTGGDEKLFF. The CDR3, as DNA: TGTGCCAGCAGCATGACAGGGGGGGATGAAAAACTGTTTTTT. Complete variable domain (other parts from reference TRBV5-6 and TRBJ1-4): DAGVTQSPTHLIKTRGQQVTLRCSPKSGHDTVSWYQQALGQGPQFIFQYYEEEERQRGNFPDRFSGHQFPNYSSELNVNALLLGDSALYLCASSMTGGDEKLFFGSGTQLSVL.

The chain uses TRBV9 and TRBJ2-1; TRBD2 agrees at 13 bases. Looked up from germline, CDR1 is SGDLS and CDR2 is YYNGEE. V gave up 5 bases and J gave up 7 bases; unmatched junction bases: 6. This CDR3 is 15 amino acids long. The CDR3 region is CASSRTSGRQNEQFF. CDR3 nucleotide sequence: TGTGCCAGCAGTAGGACTAGCGGGAGACAAAATGAGCAGTTCTTC.

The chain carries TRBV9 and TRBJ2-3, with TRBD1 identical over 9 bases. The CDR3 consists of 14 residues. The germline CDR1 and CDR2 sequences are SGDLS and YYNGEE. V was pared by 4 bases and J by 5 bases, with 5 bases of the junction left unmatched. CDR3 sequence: CASSPGQGGDTQYF. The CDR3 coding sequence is TGTGCCAGCAGCCCGGGACAGGGTGGAGATACGCAGTATTTT.

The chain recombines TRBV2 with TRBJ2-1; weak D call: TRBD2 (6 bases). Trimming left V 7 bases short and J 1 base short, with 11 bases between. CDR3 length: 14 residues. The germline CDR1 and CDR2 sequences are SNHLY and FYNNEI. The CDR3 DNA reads TGTGCCAGCAATGGACTACGGTCCTACAATGAGCAGTTCTTC. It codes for CASNGLRSYNEQFF.

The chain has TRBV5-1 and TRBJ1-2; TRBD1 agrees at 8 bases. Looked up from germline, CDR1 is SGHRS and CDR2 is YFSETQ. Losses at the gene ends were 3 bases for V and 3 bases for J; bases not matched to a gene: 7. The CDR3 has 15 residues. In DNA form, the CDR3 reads TGCGCCAGCAGCTCCTACAGGGGGGAGGACTATGGCTACACCTTC. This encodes CASSSYRGEDYGYTF. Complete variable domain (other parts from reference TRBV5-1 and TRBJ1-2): KAGVTQTPRYLIKTRGQQVTLSCSPISGHRSVSWYQQTPGQGLQFLFEYFSETQRNKGNFPGRFSGRQFSNSRSEMNVSTLELGDSALYLCASSSYRGEDYGYTFGSGTRLTVV.

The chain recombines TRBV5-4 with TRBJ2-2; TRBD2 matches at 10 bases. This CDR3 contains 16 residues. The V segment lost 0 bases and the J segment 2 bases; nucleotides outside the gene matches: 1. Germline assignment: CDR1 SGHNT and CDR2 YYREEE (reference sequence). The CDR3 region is CASSLGLAGNTGELFF. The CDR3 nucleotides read TGTGCCAGCAGCTTGGGACTAGCGGGTAACACCGGGGAGCTGTTTTTT.

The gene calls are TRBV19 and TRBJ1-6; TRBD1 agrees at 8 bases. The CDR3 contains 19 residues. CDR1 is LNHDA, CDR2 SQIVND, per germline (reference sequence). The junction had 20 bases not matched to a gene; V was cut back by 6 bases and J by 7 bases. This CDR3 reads CASRGSLWGQASGNSPLHF. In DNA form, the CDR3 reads TGTGCCAGTAGGGGGAGCCTCTGGGGACAGGCCAGCGGGAATTCACCCCTCCACTTT.

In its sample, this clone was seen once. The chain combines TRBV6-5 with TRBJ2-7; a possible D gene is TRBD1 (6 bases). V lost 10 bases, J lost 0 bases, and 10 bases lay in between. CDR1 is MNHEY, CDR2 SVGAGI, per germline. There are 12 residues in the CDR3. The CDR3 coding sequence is TGTGCCATCGACAGGAGCTCCTACGAGCAGTACTTC. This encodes CAIDRSSYEQYF.

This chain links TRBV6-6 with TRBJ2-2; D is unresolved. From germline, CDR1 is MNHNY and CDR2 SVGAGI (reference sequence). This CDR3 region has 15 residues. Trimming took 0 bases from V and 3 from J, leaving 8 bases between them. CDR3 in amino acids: CASSYSYEDTGELFF. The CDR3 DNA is TGTGCCAGCAGTTACTCTTACGAGGACACCGGGGAGCTGTTTTTT.

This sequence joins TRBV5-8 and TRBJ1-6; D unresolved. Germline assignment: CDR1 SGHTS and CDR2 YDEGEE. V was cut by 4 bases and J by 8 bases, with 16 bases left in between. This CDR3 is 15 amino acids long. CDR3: CASSTGEPLDSPLHF. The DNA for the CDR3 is TGTGCCAGCAGCACCGGGGAGCCGTTGGATTCACCCCTCCACTTT.

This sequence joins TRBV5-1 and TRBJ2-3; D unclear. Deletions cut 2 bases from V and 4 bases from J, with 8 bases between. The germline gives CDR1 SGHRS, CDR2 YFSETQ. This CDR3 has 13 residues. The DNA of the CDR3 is TGCGCCAGCAGCTTCTCTAGTCCAGATACGCAGTATTTT. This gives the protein CASSFSSPDTQYF.

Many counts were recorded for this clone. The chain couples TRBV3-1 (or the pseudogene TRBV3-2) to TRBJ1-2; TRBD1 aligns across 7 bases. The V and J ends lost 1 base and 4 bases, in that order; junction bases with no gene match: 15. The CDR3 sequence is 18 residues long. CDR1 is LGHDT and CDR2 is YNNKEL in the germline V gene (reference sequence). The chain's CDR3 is CASSQVVGHRGKGYGYTF. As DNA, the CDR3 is TGTGCCAGCAGCCAAGTGGTCGGGCACAGGGGAAAGGGCTATGGCTACACCTTC.

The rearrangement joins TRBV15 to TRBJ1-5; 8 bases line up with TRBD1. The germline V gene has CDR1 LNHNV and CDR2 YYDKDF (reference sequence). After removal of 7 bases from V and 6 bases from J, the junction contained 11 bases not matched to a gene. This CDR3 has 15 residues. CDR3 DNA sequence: TGTGCCACCACAAAGGGTCAGGGGGCCGGTCAGCCCCAGCATTTT. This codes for CATTKGQGAGQPQHF.

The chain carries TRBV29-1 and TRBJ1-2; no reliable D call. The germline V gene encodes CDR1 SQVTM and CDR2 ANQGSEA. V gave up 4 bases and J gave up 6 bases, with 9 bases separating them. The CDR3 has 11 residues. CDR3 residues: CSVGQPDGYTF. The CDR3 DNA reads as TGCAGCGTTGGGCAACCCGATGGCTACACCTTC.

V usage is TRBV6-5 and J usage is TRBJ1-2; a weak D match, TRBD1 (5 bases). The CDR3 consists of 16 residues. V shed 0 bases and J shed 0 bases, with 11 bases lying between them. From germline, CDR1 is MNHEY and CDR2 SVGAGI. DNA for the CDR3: TGTGCCAGCAGTTACTCGAGACAGACCCCTAACTATGGCTACACCTTC. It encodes CASSYSRQTPNYGYTF.

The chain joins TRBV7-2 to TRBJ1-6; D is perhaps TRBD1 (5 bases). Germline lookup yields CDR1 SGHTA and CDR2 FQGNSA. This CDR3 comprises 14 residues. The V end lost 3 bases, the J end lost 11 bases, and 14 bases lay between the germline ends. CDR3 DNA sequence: TGTGCCAGCAGCTTTCAGGGTCGCGCGGCACCCCTCCACTTT. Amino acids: CASSFQGRAAPLHF.

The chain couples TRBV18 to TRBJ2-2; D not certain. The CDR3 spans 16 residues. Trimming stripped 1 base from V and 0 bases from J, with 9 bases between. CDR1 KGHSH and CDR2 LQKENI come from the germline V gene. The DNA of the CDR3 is TGTGCCAGCTCACCACTTCCCCAGGCGAACACCGGGGAGCTGTTTTTT. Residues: CASSPLPQANTGELFF.

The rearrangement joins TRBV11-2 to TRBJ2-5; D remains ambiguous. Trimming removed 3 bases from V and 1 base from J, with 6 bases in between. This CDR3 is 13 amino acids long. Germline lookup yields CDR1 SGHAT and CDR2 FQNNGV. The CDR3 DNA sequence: TGTGCCAGCAGCTTGGGCGTCCAAGAGACCCAGTACTTC. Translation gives CASSLGVQETQYF.